This TCR beta chain was identified during a study of cytomegalovirus exposure and HLA in healthy donors. PCR used 60 Vbeta primers and 13 Jbeta primers. TCRdb's copy holds only in-frame clones and misses some; the assay was immunoSEQ multiplex PCR. Of roughly 260,000 clones in the sample, just under 85% were seen once. Germline CDR1 and CDR2: SGHAT and FQNNGV. The CDR3 has 16 residues. Unmatched junction bases numbered 14, after V lost 5 bases and J lost 9 bases. The sample holds one count of this clone. The chain is built from TRBV11-2 and TRBJ2-1, with TRBD2 identical over 9 bases. The TCR sequence derives from a woman in her 40s in good health and CMV-seropositive. Sequencing was performed on PBMCs. The DNA for the CDR3 is TGTGCCAGCAGCCCCGATTGGAGCGGGAGGTCGGGTGAGCAGTTCTTC. This sequence encodes CASSPDWSGRSGEQFF.